These 29 T cell receptor beta chains share one sample of origin, sequenced in a study of blood T cell repertoires in COVID-19. The method was immunoSEQ multiplex PCR; TCRdb's version includes in-frame clones alone and lacks a portion of them. Of 68,000 or so clones listed, over 75% were seen once; the top ten hold around 2.5%. The sequencing input was peripheral blood. The receptors shown here come from a man aged 45 to 65 with acute or convalescent COVID-19.

This chain uses TRBV4-3 with TRBJ2-1, with D uncertain. V lost 0 bases and J 4 bases, leaving 19 bases between the germline ends. The CDR3 extends over 18 amino acids. In germline, CDR1 is LGHNA, CDR2 YSLEER. The CDR3, as DNA: TGCGCCAGCAGCCAAGATCCCCCCCCTCGTCACTCTTACAATGAGCAGTTCTTC. Its translation: CASSQDPPPRHSYNEQFF.

This clone has a handful of counts. The CDR3 sequence: CASSDRGQNSPLHF. For the CDR3, the DNA is TGCGCCAGCAGTGATCGGGGACAAAATTCACCCCTCCACTTT. The gene calls are TRBV10-2 and TRBJ1-6; weak D call: TRBD1 (6 bases). The CDR3 totals 14 residues. V gave up 3 bases and J gave up 7 bases, with 10 bases separating them. Germline V CDR1 and CDR2: WSHSY, SAAADI.

The chain is built from TRBV10-3 and TRBJ1-2, with D possibly TRBD1 on 5 matching bases. The CDR3 consists of 12 residues. V was trimmed by 7 bases and J by 4 bases, leaving 10 bases between them. The germline V gene encodes CDR1 ENHRY and CDR2 SYGVKD. DNA for the CDR3: TGTGCCATCACCGGACACACCTATGGCTACACCTTC. Translated, it gives CAITGHTYGYTF.

This chain links TRBV5-4 with TRBJ2-3; 9 bases line up with TRBD2. CDR3 length: 15 residues. V shed 4 bases, J shed 3 bases, and the junction held 6 bases outside the gene matches. Germline V gene sequence: CDR1 SGHNT, CDR2 YYREEE (reference sequence). CDR3 residues: CASSKGLAMTDTQYF. The DNA of the CDR3 is TGTGCCAGCAGCAAAGGACTAGCGATGACAGATACGCAGTATTTT.

V gene TRBV19 combines with J gene TRBJ1-5; 7 bases are a match to TRBD1. CDR1 and CDR2 from the germline V gene are LNHDA and SQIVND (reference sequence). With 6 bases clipped from V and 1 base from J, the junction kept 24 bases outside the gene matches. This CDR3 comprises 21 residues. The CDR3 is CASRRSDRTGVMGESNQPQHF. The CDR3 DNA follows: TGTGCCAGTAGGAGATCAGACCGGACAGGAGTGATGGGGGAGAGCAATCAGCCCCAGCATTTT. The complete variable domain, with remaining parts taken from reference TRBV19 and TRBJ1-5, reads DGGITQSPKYLFRKEGQNVTLSCEQNLNHDAMYWYRQDPGQGLRLIYYSQIVNDFQKGDIAEGYSVSREKKESFPLTVTSAQKNPTAFYLCASRRSDRTGVMGESNQPQHFGDGTRLSIL.

The count of this clone is one. This rearrangement joins TRBV19 to TRBJ1-3, with D hard to call. The CDR3 contains 12 residues. Trimming removed 7 bases from V and 3 bases from J, with 7 bases in between. From germline, CDR1 is LNHDA and CDR2 SQIVND (reference sequence). The CDR3 region has the DNA TGTGCCAGTATGAGGATTGGAAACACCATATATTTT. Translating gives CASMRIGNTIYF. Together with reference TRBV19 and TRBJ1-3, the CDR3 gives the full variable domain: DGGITQSPKYLFRKEGQNVTLSCEQNLNHDAMYWYRQDPGQGLRLIYYSQIVNDFQKGDIAEGYSVSREKKESFPLTVTSAQKNPTAFYLCASMRIGNTIYFGEGSWLTVV.

The rearrangement uses TRBV28 and TRBJ2-7, with 7 bases aligning to TRBD1. Looked up from germline, CDR1 is MDHEN and CDR2 is SYDVKM. The CDR3 totals 15 residues. The V gene end was trimmed by 5 bases and the J gene end by 1 base; junction bases not matched to a gene: 8. CDR3 in amino acids: CASSPGQETSYEQYV. DNA for the CDR3: TGTGCCAGCAGTCCAGGACAGGAAACATCCTACGAGCAGTACGTC.

The V call is TRBV5-4, the J call TRBJ2-3; D might be TRBD1 (6 bases). The CDR3 runs 15 residues. V lost 0 bases and J 1 base, leaving 9 bases between the germline ends. Germline values: CDR1 SGHNT, CDR2 YYREEE (reference sequence). The CDR3 region is CASSLGGLGTDTQYF. Written as DNA, the CDR3 is TGTGCCAGCAGCTTGGGGGGGCTCGGCACAGATACGCAGTATTTT.

V is TRBV5-5 and J is TRBJ1-5, with a possible D match to TRBD1 (6 bases). Germline V gene data show CDR1 as SGHKS and CDR2 as YYEKEE (reference sequence). This CDR3 region has 16 residues. The V end lost 0 bases, the J end lost 6 bases, and 16 bases lay between the germline ends. Here the CDR3 DNA reads TGTGCCAGCAGCTTGGCCGGGACACCCAGGAGTCAGCCCCAGCATTTT. Its translation is CASSLAGTPRSQPQHF.

The chain recombines TRBV19 with TRBJ2-2; TRBD1 is a possible D gene (6 bases). The CDR3 loop spans 15 amino acids. Trimming removed 6 bases from V and 1 base from J, with 12 bases in between. Germline CDR1 LNHDA, CDR2 SQIVND (reference sequence). CDR3 sequence reads: CASRLGAQNTGELFF. CDR3 nucleotide sequence: TGTGCCAGTAGATTGGGGGCGCAGAACACCGGGGAGCTGTTTTTT.

This clone turned up a few times. This chain links TRBV10-2 with TRBJ1-3; D is perhaps TRBD1 (5 bases). Trimming took 0 bases from V and 0 from J, leaving 12 bases between them. Germline V gene sequence: CDR1 WSHSY, CDR2 SAAADI. The CDR3 has 17 residues. CDR3: CASSESMTESSGNTIYF. In DNA, the CDR3 is TGCGCCAGCAGTGAGTCGATGACAGAAAGCTCTGGAAACACCATATATTTT.

The chain joins TRBV3-1 (or the pseudogene TRBV3-2) to TRBJ2-4; maybe TRBD1 (6 bases). Germline-derived CDR1 and CDR2 are LGHDT and YNNKEL (reference sequence). V was shortened by 5 bases and J by 8 bases, with 13 bases between the two germline ends. This CDR3 region has 13 residues. As DNA, the CDR3 is TGTGCCAGCAGCTCCGGGACATCGGACATTCAGTACTTC. This encodes CASSSGTSDIQYF.

The rearrangement uses TRBV28 and TRBJ2-5, with 7 bases aligning to TRBD1. This CDR3 has 14 residues. V gave up 5 bases and J gave up 7 bases; unmatched junction bases: 10. CDR1 and CDR2 (germline): MDHEN, SYDVKM. As DNA, the CDR3 is TGTGCCAGCAGTCCCCAGACAGGGAAGAGGACCCAGTACTTC. As protein: CASSPQTGKRTQYF.

This clone has just one count. CDR3 nucleotide sequence: TGTGCCACCAGTGATTCGATGACTAGCGGGAGGGGGAATACGCAGTATTTT. Protein: CATSDSMTSGRGNTQYF. V gene TRBV24-1 combines with J gene TRBJ2-3; 14 nucleotides line up with TRBD2. CDR1 and CDR2 from the germline V gene are KGHDR and SFDVKD. With V trimmed by 2 bases and J by 7 bases, 7 bases remained unmatched. The CDR3 loop spans 17 amino acids.

The chain carries TRBV7-2 and TRBJ2-6, with 10 bases aligning to TRBD1. From germline, CDR1 is SGHTA and CDR2 FQGNSA. The CDR3 totals 18 residues. The V gene end was trimmed by 2 bases and the J gene end by 1 base; junction bases not matched to a gene: 5. Written as DNA, the CDR3 is TGTGCCAGCAGCTTAAGGACAGGGGGAGGGTCTGGGGCCAACGTCCTGACTTTC. This gives the protein CASSLRTGGGSGANVLTF.

V is TRBV29-1 and J is TRBJ2-3, with D possibly matching TRBD2 (5 bases). The germline V gene encodes CDR1 SQVTM and CDR2 ANQGSEA. V lost 4 bases and J lost 1, with 9 bases in between. The CDR3 spans 13 residues. The CDR3 sequence: CSVGLGGTDTQYF. CDR3 in DNA: TGCAGCGTTGGACTCGGGGGCACAGATACGCAGTATTTT.

This rearrangement joins TRBV9 to TRBJ1-2; maybe TRBD1 (5 bases). The CDR3 is 15 residues long. V lost 2 bases to trimming and J lost 5 bases, with 16 bases between them. CDR1 is SGDLS, CDR2 YYNGEE, per germline. CDR3 amino acids: CASSVTGSLGYGYTF. CDR3 in DNA: TGTGCCAGCAGCGTTACAGGTTCCCTTGGATATGGCTACACCTTC.

The chain recombines TRBV6-5 with TRBJ1-1, with a weak D call TRBD1 (5 bases). Trimming removed 6 bases at V and 11 bases at J, with 22 bases between. Germline-derived CDR1 and CDR2 are MNHEY and SVGAGI. CDR3 length: 14 residues. CDR3 residues: CASSDSYEGVRAFF. The CDR3 DNA is TGTGCCAGCAGCGACTCATATGAAGGGGTCAGGGCTTTCTTT.

CDR3 in DNA: TGTGCCAGCAGCTTAGGGTCGGGGACAGGAGCCCGGGCTGAAGCTTTCTTT. It translates to CASSLGSGTGARAEAFF. The V call is TRBV11-3, the J call TRBJ1-1; TRBD1 matches 8 bases. V lost 1 base, J lost 6 bases, and 13 bases stayed unmatched. This CDR3 has 17 residues. Germline assignment: CDR1 SGHNT and CDR2 YENEEA.

The V call is TRBV5-6, the J call TRBJ2-7, with D unclear. This CDR3 region has 11 residues. Germline-derived CDR1 and CDR2 are SGHDT and YYEEEE. Trimming shortened V by 0 bases and J by 7 bases, and 5 bases separated the two germline ends. DNA for the CDR3: TGTGCCAGCAGCTTGGGGCGGGAGCAGTACTTC. Amino acids: CASSLGREQYF.

J is TRBJ2-2 and V is TRBV4-1; 8 bases match TRBD2. V lost 1 base to trimming and J lost 5 bases; unmatched junction nucleotides: 6. Germline-derived CDR1 and CDR2 are MGHRA and YSYEKL. The CDR3 extends over 16 amino acids. This CDR3 is CASSQGSGSGTGELFF. CDR3 nucleotide sequence: TGCGCCAGCAGCCAAGGAAGCGGGAGTGGGACCGGGGAGCTGTTTTTT.

The chain has TRBV5-1 and TRBJ2-5; TRBD2 might be the D (5 bases). This CDR3 is 16 amino acids long. Trimming took off 0 bases at V and 1 base at J, with 13 bases between the two ends. Germline CDR1 SGHRS, CDR2 YFSETQ. In nucleotides, the CDR3 is TGCGCCAGCAGCTTGGGAGCGGCCTCGGGCCAAGAGACCCAGTACTTC. This encodes CASSLGAASGQETQYF.

The J gene is TRBJ2-7, the V gene TRBV27; 8 bases line up with TRBD2. J was trimmed by 7 bases and V by 4 bases; bases with no gene match: 18. Germline-derived CDR1 and CDR2 are MNHEY and SMNVEV (reference sequence). CDR3 length: 17 amino acids. The CDR3 DNA reads TGTGCCAGCAGTTCCCTATCGGCTTTTGCGGGAGGAGGGGAGCAGTACTTC. Translation: CASSSLSAFAGGGEQYF.

The chain employs TRBV6-2 or TRBV6-3 and TRBJ2-5; D unclear. V dropped 5 bases and J dropped 2 bases, with 9 bases sitting between them. Germline CDR1 reads MNHEY; CDR2 reads SVGEGT. This CDR3 is 13 amino acids long. The CDR3 sequence: CASSGPIQETQYF. CDR3 DNA sequence: TGTGCCAGCAGTGGGCCTATTCAAGAGACCCAGTACTTC.

The chain joins TRBV6-2 or TRBV6-3 to TRBJ2-7; D unclear. The V gene's germline CDR1 is MNHEY and CDR2 SVGEGT. The CDR3 is 14 residues long. V lost 5 bases to trimming and J lost 3 bases, with 14 bases between them. The CDR3 spells CASSTYLGGYEQYF. The CDR3 nucleotides read TGTGCCAGCAGTACCTATCTTGGCGGCTACGAGCAGTACTTC.

The chain uses TRBV28 and TRBJ1-4; TRBD1 might be the D (6 bases). Germline loops: CDR1 MDHEN, CDR2 SYDVKM. The length of the CDR3 is 15 residues. With 8 bases removed from V and 8 bases from J, the gap between germline ends came to 21 bases. CDR3 residues: CASVDSPGKAEKLFF. The CDR3 nucleotides are TGTGCCAGCGTGGACAGCCCCGGAAAGGCCGAAAAACTGTTTTTT.

The chain joins TRBV6-2 or TRBV6-3 to TRBJ1-5, with D possibly being TRBD1 (6 bases). This CDR3 is built from 18 residues. Germline values: CDR1 MNHEY, CDR2 SVGEGT. Trimming cost V 3 bases and J 0 bases, with 18 bases left between them. CDR3 sequence: CASSYGYISRGSNQPQHF. DNA of the CDR3: TGTGCCAGCAGTTATGGGTACATCTCCAGGGGTAGCAATCAGCCCCAGCATTTT.

The sample holds a few counts of this clone. This rearrangement joins TRBV4-3 to TRBJ1-6; D might be TRBD1 (6 bases). CDR1 is LGHNA, CDR2 YSLEER, per germline. The CDR3 has 17 amino acids. V lost 0 bases, J lost 7 bases, and 16 bases lay in between. CDR3 region: CASSQDLGGQGNSPLHF. As DNA, the CDR3 is TGCGCCAGCAGCCAAGATTTGGGGGGGCAGGGGAATTCACCCCTCCACTTT.

This clone occurred once. This chain uses TRBV18 with TRBJ1-5, with 11 bases that match TRBD1. Germline CDR1 and CDR2: KGHSH and LQKENI. The CDR3 spans 15 residues. V lost 4 bases and J lost 4; bases outside the gene matches: 3. CDR3 protein: CASSQGTGGNQPQHF. In DNA form, the CDR3 reads TGTGCCAGCTCACAGGGGACAGGGGGAAATCAGCCCCAGCATTTT.